This TCR beta chain was captured by sequencing in a study of early stage breast cancer tumors. Some clones are missing from TCRdb's copy, which holds only in-frame ones; the method was immunoSEQ multiplex PCR. The sample consists of approximately 48,000 clones, 75% to 95% of them appearing once. CDR1 and CDR2 from the germline V gene are LGHNA and YNFKEQ. V gave up 3 bases and J gave up 1 base; unmatched junction bases: 6. This CDR3 contains 16 residues. The sample was blood. V gene TRBV4-2 combines with J gene TRBJ2-7; 10 bases map to TRBD1. This clonotype was sampled from a person aged 65 to 85 with breast cancer. The CDR3 protein is CASSHPGTGASYEQYF. The CDR3, as DNA: TGTGCCAGCAGCCATCCCGGGACAGGGGCGTCCTACGAGCAGTACTTC.